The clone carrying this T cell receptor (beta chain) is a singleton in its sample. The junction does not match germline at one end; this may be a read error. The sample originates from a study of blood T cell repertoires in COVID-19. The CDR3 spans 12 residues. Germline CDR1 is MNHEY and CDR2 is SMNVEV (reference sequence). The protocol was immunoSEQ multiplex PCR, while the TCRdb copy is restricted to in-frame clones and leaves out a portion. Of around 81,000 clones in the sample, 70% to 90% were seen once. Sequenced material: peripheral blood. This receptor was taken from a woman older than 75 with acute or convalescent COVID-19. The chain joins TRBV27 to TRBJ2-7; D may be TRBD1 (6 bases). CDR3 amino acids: CASSLRAGVRSF. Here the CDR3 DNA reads TGTGCCAGCAGTTTACGGGCAGGGGTAAGATCTTTC.